This entry describes one TCR beta chain. The antigen this receptor binds is unknown. Base qualities are not provided; no much larger clone lies one nucleotide away. During the collection period, no infections or other immune events were recorded for the healthy donors. Healthy-donor blood repertoires served as a training cohort to calibrate time-dependent variance in a beta-binomial model of T-cell clone differential abundance. The training cohort included around 10 healthy donors, of whom 3 were female and 7 were male. Donor ages ranged from about 29 to 70 years, with an average of roughly 46 years. Whole blood, obtained from a commercial supplier, was collected from each healthy donor at three time points spaced approximately two weeks apart. Genomic DNA was extracted from unsorted whole blood for immunosequencing. The data belong to a study of identifying expanded T cells in peripheral blood (dated by TCRdb to between 2017 and 2020). As for the study more broadly: Four technical replicates, made by sequencing separate aliquots from the same pool of genomic DNA, were compared pairwise.

On the study overall, not on this receptor specifically: Both the number of clones called differentially abundant and the false-positive rate were significantly reduced by the beta-binomial model across all healthy-donor time intervals. The authors expected biological variance in healthy repertoires might increase further over much longer intervals such as months to years. For all healthy donors, the variance in clone template counts between two-week samples rose significantly as total template count increased. The binomial model flagged about 1.3 differentially abundant clones between technical replicates, compared with roughly 15 over two weeks and 19 over roughly 4 weeks.

TCRbeta CDR3 regions were profiled by bias-controlled multiplex PCR amplification of genomic DNA with the immunoSEQ Assay. In the paper's pipeline: The absolute abundance of each unique TCRbeta CDR3 region was quantified after sequences were collapsed and filtered. Differential abundance was assessed using a binomial (Fisher-equivalent) model and a beta-binomial model in which time-dependent variance fitted from healthy donors was added. Any clone with fewer than 5 combined templates was excluded, and a clone was called differentially abundant if its Benjamini-Hochberg FDR was below 0.01. The form v = (b*log(k)+a)^2 was used to model beta-binomial variance as a function of total template count across the two samples. TCRdb mirrors the immuneACCESS table, restricted to in-frame sequences. Some clones are absent from its copies; in checked studies, under half trace to an unresolved V gene, and the reason for the others is unknown. Clonal size and the V and J genes are those of that table, whereas D and trimming came from the DNA. Recorded for this sample are approximately 90,000 clones; roughly 81% of them occurred a single time. The top ten clones comprise around 4.3% of the sample.

Specimen: blood. The sequence was obtained from a person aged 18 to 69 in good health.

This receptor has the CDR3 CASSLQMPSVFF. The nucleotides are TGTGCCAGCAGCTTACAGATGCCTTCCGTTTTCTTT. The chain joins TRBV7-9 to TRBJ1-1, with an unclear D gene assignment. Reading from cysteine to phenylalanine, the CDR3 counts 12 amino acids. The retained sequence is limited to the CDR3, 36 bases, with the frame set at the first base. The V and J ends are trimmed by 2 bases and 13 bases, leaving 14 bases between them. CDR1 and CDR2, per the germline V gene (reference sequence), are SEHNR and FQNEAQ.